The rows below give T cell receptor beta chains drawn from one sample of a study of shared clonotypes between healthy human individuals. Produced via immunoSEQ multiplex PCR; TCRdb's table is partial and in-frame only. The table records about 710,000 clones, less than 80% of them present only once. Sequencing was performed on memory CD4+ T cells sorted from blood. The receptors come from a woman in her twenties or thirties in good health. CDR3s include the opening cysteine and the closing phenylalanine or tryptophan. D genes are given only for firm matches. The size field is filled for only some rows; it gives once, few, many or a size class.

CASSSSPQPQHF,TGTGCCAGCAGCTCCAGTCCTCAGCCCCAGCATTTT,.,.,TRBV7-3,TRBJ1-5
CASSGGTGVGNTIYF,TGTGCCAGCAGCGGAGGGACAGGGGTCGGAAACACCATATATTTT,TRBD1,.,TRBV9,TRBJ1-3
CASSLVLATGELFF,TGTGCCAGCAGCTTAGTATTGGCAACCGGGGAGCTGTTTTTT,.,.,TRBV7-8,TRBJ2-2
CASQTGDGNTIYF,TGCGCCAGCCAGACAGGGGATGGAAACACCATATATTTT,TRBD1,.,TRBV5-1,TRBJ1-3
CASSYRRAGYEETQYF,TGTGCCAGCAGTTACCGTCGGGCAGGGTACGAGGAGACCCAGTACTTC,.,.,TRBV6-5,TRBJ2-5
CASSSQAGVGYNEQFF,TGCGCCAGCAGCTCCCAAGCGGGAGTTGGCTACAATGAGCAGTTCTTC,TRBD2,.,TRBV5-1,TRBJ2-1
CASGLADYNEQFF,TGTGCCAGTGGTCTAGCGGACTACAATGAGCAGTTCTTC,TRBD2,few,TRBV19,TRBJ2-1
CASGRTEDQPQHF,TGTGCCAGCGGAAGGACCGAGGATCAGCCCCAGCATTTT,.,.,TRBV6-1,TRBJ1-5
CASSIGGTGANYGYTF,TGTGCCAGTAGTATAGGGGGGACAGGTGCTAACTATGGCTACACCTTC,TRBD1,.,TRBV19,TRBJ1-2
CASGGAETNEKLFF,TGTGCCAGCGGGGGGGCAGAAACTAATGAAAAACTGTTTTTT,.,.,TRBV6-5,TRBJ1-4
CASRPDEVAGGQPQHF,TGTGCCAGCAGGCCAGATGAGGTGGCGGGCGGTCAGCCCCAGCATTTT,.,.,TRBV6-6,TRBJ1-5
CASRKDRYYEQYF,TGTGCCAGCAGAAAGGACAGGTACTACGAGCAGTACTTC,TRBD1,few,TRBV6-1,TRBJ2-7
CASSTGLAGEIRETQYF,TGCGCCAGCAGCACAGGACTAGCGGGAGAAATCAGGGAGACCCAGTACTTC,TRBD2,few,TRBV5-1,TRBJ2-5
CASNREGGGSEQFF,TGTGCCAGCAATAGGGAGGGAGGGGGCAGTGAGCAGTTCTTC,.,many,TRBV2,TRBJ2-1
CASRLSAAGSREQYF,TGTGCCAGCCGCCTTTCGGCAGCGGGATCGAGGGAGCAGTACTTC,TRBD2,.,TRBV28,TRBJ2-7
CSAGSGGKQFF,TGCAGTGCGGGTAGTGGGGGGAAGCAGTTCTTC,.,.,TRBV20-1,TRBJ2-1
CASSIGTGSLGNTEAFF,TGTGCCAGCAGCATCGGGACTGGGAGTCTGGGGAACACTGAAGCTTTCTTT,.,.,TRBV11-2,TRBJ1-1
CASNRRTAGMNTEAFF,TGTGCCAGTAATCGTCGGACAGCCGGGATGAACACTGAAGCTTTCTTT,.,.,TRBV4-2,TRBJ1-1
CSVGEGGQPQHF,TGCAGCGTTGGGGAGGGAGGACAGCCCCAGCATTTT,.,many,TRBV29-1,TRBJ1-5
CAGASGSTDTQYF,TGTGCCGGGGCTAGCGGTAGCACAGATACGCAGTATTTT,TRBD2,once,TRBV10-3,TRBJ2-3
CASSSGLAGGPYNEQFF,TGCGCCAGCAGCTCGGGACTAGCGGGAGGCCCCTACAATGAGCAGTTCTTC,TRBD2,few,TRBV5-1,TRBJ2-1
CASSDPGQYSPGGELFF,TGTGCCAGCAGTGACCCGGGACAGTACTCTCCGGGCGGGGAGCTGTTTTTT,TRBD1,.,TRBV25-1,TRBJ2-2
CASSWGLGEMNTEAFF,TGCGCCAGCAGCTGGGGCTTGGGGGAAATGAACACTGAAGCTTTCTTT,.,.,TRBV5-1,TRBJ1-1
CASSYSGTTGGTGYTF,TGTGCCAGCAGTTACTCGGGGACTACAGGAGGAACCGGCTACACCTTC,.,.,TRBV6-5,TRBJ1-2
CASSQSRSSNQPQHF,TGTGCCAGCAGCCAATCAAGGAGTAGCAATCAGCCCCAGCATTTT,.,once,TRBV16,TRBJ1-5
CASSGGWTEAFF,TGTGCCAGCAGCGGCGGGTGGACTGAAGCTTTCTTT,.,few,TRBV2,TRBJ1-1
CASSLTSDTDTQYF,TGTGCCAGCAGCTTGACTAGCGACACAGATACGCAGTATTTT,TRBD2,.,TRBV5-4,TRBJ2-3
CSVEGPSGRASYEQYF,TGCAGCGTTGAAGGGCCTAGCGGGAGAGCCTCCTACGAGCAGTACTTC,TRBD2,many,TRBV29-1,TRBJ2-7
CASSLDRGSNQPQHF,TGTGCCAGCAGCTTGGACAGGGGCAGCAATCAGCCCCAGCATTTT,TRBD1,.,TRBV5-8,TRBJ1-5
CASRSGFSSSQPQHF,TGTGCCAGCAGGTCAGGGTTCTCTTCAAGTCAGCCCCAGCATTTT,.,.,TRBV6-1,TRBJ1-5
CASSVDEGRKETQYF,TGTGCCAGCAGCGTAGATGAGGGGAGGAAAGAGACCCAGTACTTC,.,few,TRBV9,TRBJ2-5
CASSKGTDYTEAFF,TGTGCCAGCAGTAAAGGGACAGATTACACTGAAGCTTTCTTT,TRBD1,few,TRBV6-1,TRBJ1-1
CASSLGHPGREGDTGELFF,TGTGCCAGCAGCTTGGGGCACCCCGGGAGGGAGGGGGACACCGGGGAGCTGTTTTTT,TRBD2,.,TRBV5-4,TRBJ2-2
CSVVQGSGNTIYF,TGCAGCGTTGTACAGGGATCTGGAAACACCATATATTTT,.,few,TRBV29-1,TRBJ1-3
CSKREGYNEQFF,TGCAGCAAGCGGGAGGGCTACAATGAGCAGTTCTTC,TRBD2,.,TRBV29-1,TRBJ2-1
CASSKEWDYNYEQYF,TGTGCCAGCAGCAAAGAGTGGGACTATAACTACGAGCAGTACTTC,.,.,TRBV21-1,TRBJ2-7
CASIAAGTYEQYF,TGTGCCAGCATCGCAGCGGGGACCTACGAGCAGTACTTC,TRBD2,.,TRBV6-5,TRBJ2-7
CAISDRTIGGASYNEQFF,TGTGCCATCAGTGACCGTACTATTGGAGGGGCTTCCTACAATGAGCAGTTCTTC,.,few,TRBV10-3,TRBJ2-1
CASSVRDLNQPQHF,TGTGCCAGTAGTGTCCGGGACCTAAATCAGCCCCAGCATTTT,.,.,TRBV19,TRBJ1-5
CASSPLEGGEQYF,TGTGCCAGCTCACCACTGGAGGGTGGAGAGCAGTACTTC,.,.,TRBV18,TRBJ2-7
CASSSLGQGAKNIQYF,TGTGCCAGCAGTTCCCTCGGACAGGGGGCCAAAAACATTCAGTACTTC,TRBD1,.,TRBV6-5,TRBJ2-4
CAISSGSSTDTQYF,TGTGCCATCAGTAGCGGGAGTAGCACAGATACGCAGTATTTT,TRBD2,few,TRBV10-3,TRBJ2-3
CASSLGQARGYTF,TGTGCCAGCAGCCTGGGACAGGCTCGGGGCTACACCTTC,TRBD1,.,TRBV7-6,TRBJ1-2
CASSPQGMNTEAFF,TGTGCCAGTAGCCCCCAGGGCATGAACACTGAAGCTTTCTTT,.,.,TRBV19,TRBJ1-1
CASSLEGGYYEQYF,TGTGCCAGCAGCTTGGAAGGGGGCTATTACGAGCAGTACTTC,TRBD1,.,TRBV5-6,TRBJ2-7
CASSQQGREQFF,TGCGCCAGCAGCCAACAGGGACGAGAGCAGTTCTTC,.,.,TRBV5-1,TRBJ2-1
CASSLFRSAADTQYF,TGTGCCAGCAGCTTGTTTAGGAGTGCCGCAGATACGCAGTATTTT,.,.,TRBV5-6,TRBJ2-3
CASRPGVITDTQYF,TGTGCCAGCCGCCCGGGGGTAATTACAGATACGCAGTATTTT,.,.,TRBV6-5,TRBJ2-3